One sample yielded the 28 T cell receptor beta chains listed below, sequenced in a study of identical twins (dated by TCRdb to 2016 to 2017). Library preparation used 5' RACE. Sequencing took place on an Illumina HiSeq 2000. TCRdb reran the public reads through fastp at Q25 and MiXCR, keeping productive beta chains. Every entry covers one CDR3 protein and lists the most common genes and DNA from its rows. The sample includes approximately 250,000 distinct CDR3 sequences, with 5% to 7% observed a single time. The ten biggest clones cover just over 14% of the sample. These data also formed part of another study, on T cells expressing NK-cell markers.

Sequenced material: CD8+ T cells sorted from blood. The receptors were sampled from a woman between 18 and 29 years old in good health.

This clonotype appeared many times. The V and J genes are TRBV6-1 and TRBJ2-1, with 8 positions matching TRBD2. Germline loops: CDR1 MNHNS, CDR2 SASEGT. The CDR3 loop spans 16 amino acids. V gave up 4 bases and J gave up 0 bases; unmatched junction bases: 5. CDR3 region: CASSGTGTSSYNEQFF. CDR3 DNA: TGTGCCAGCAGTGGCACCGGGACTAGCTCCTACAATGAGCAGTTCTTC.

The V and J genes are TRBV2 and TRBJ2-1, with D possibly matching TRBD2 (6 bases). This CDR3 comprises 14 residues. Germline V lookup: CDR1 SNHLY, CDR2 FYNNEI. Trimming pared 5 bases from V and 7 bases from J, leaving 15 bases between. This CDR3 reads CASSPLPAGNEQFF. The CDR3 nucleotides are TGTGCCAGCAGTCCCCTCCCCGCGGGAAATGAGCAGTTCTTC.

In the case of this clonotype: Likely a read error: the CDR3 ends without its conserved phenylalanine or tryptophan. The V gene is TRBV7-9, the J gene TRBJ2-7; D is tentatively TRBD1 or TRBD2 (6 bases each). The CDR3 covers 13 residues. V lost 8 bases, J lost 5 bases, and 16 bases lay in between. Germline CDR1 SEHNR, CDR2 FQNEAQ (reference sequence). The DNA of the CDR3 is TGTGCCAGCGGACAGTCCGGCGGGGACGAGCAGTACCTC. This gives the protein CASGQSGGDEQYL.

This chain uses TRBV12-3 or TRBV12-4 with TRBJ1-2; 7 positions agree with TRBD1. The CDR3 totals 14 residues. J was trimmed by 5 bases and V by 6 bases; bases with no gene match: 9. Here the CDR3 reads CASSTDTGVYGYTF. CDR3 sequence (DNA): TGTGCCAGCAGCACCGATACAGGGGTATATGGCTACACCTTC.

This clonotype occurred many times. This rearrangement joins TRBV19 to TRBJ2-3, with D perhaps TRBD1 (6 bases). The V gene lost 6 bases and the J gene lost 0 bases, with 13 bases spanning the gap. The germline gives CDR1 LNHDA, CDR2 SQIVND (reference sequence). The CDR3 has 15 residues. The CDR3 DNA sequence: TGTGCCAGTAGCCGGGACACATCCAGCACAGATACGCAGTATTTT. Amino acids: CASSRDTSSTDTQYF.

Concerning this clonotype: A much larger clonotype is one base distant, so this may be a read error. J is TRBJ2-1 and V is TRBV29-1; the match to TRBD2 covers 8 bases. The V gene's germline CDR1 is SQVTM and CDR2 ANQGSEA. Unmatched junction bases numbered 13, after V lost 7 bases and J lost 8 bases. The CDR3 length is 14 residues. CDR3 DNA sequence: TGCAGCGCTGGATCGGGACTAGATATTGATGAGCAGTTCTTC. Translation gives CSAGSGLDIDEQFF.

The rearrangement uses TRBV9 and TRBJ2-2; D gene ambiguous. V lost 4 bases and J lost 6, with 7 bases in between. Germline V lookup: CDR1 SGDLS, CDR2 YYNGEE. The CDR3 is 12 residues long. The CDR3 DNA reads TGTGCCAGCAGCCGAACGGCCGGGGAGCTGTTTTTT. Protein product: CASSRTAGELFF.

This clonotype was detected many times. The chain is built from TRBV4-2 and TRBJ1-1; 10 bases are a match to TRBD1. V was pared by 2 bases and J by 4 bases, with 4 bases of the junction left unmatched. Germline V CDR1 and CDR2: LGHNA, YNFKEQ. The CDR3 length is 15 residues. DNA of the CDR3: TGTGCCAGCAGCCAAAGTGGGACAGGGGTCACTGAAGCTTTCTTT. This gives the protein CASSQSGTGVTEAFF.

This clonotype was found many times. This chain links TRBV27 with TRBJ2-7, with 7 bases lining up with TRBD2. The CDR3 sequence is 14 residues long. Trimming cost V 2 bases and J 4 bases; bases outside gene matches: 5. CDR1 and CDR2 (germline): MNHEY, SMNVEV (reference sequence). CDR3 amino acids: CASSLRASGYEQYF. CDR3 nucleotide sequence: TGTGCCAGCAGTTTACGAGCTAGCGGTTACGAGCAGTACTTC.

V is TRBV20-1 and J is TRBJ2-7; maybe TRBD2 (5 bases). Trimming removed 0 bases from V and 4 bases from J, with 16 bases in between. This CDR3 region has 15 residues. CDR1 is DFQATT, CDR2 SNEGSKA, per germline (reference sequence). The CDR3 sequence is CSARDLDSKLYEQYF. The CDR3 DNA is TGCAGTGCTAGAGATTTGGACTCTAAACTGTACGAGCAGTACTTC.

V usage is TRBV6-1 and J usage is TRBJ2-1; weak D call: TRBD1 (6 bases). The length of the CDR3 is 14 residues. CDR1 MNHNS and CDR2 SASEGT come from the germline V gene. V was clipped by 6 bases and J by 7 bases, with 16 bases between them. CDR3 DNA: TGTGCCAGCAGCCCTGGACAGCGCAGTAATGAGCAGTTCTTC. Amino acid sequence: CASSPGQRSNEQFF.

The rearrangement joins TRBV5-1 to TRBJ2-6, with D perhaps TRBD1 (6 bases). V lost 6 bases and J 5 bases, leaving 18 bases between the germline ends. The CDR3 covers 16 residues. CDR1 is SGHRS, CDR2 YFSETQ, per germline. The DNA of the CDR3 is TGCGCCAGCACAGTGACAGGTTCTCGGAGGGCCAACGTCCTGACTTTC. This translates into CASTVTGSRRANVLTF.

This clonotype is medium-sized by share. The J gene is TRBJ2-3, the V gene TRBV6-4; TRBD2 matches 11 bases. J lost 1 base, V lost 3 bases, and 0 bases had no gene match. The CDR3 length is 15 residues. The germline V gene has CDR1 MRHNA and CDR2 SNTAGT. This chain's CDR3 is CASSETSGGTDTQYF. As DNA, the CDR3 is TGTGCCAGCAGTGAGACTAGCGGGGGCACAGATACGCAGTATTTT.

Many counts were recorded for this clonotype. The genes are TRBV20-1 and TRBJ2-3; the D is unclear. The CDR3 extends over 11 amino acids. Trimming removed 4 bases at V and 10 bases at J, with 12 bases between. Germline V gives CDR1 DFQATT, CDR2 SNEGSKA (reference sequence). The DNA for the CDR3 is TGCAGTGCTAAGGGCCCTAGGGCGCAGTATTTT. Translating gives CSAKGPRAQYF.

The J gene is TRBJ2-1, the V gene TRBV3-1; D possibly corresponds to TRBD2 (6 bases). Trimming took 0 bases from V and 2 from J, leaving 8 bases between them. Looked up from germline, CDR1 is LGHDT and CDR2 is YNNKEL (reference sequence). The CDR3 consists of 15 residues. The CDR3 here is CASSQEGGAYNEQFF. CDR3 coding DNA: TGTGCCAGCAGCCAAGAGGGCGGGGCCTACAATGAGCAGTTCTTC.

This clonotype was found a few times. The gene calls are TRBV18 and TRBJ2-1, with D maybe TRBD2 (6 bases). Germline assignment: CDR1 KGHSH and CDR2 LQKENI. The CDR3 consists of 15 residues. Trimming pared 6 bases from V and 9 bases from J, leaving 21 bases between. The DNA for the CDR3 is TGTGCCAGCTCCCTATCTCTAACGGGAGTGCGTGAGCAGTTCTTC. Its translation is CASSLSLTGVREQFF.

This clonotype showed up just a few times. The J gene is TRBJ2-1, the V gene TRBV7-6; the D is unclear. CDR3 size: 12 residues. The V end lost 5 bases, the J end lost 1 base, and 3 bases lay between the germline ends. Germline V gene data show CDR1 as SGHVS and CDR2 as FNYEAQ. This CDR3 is CASSASYNEQFF. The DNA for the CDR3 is TGTGCCAGCAGCGCTTCCTACAATGAGCAGTTCTTC.

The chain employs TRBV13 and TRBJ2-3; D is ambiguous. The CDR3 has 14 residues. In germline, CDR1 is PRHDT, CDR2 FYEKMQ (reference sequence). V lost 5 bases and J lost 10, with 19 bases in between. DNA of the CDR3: TGTGCCAGCAGCCTAAACAACGGACCTGTTTCGCAGTATTTT. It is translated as CASSLNNGPVSQYF.

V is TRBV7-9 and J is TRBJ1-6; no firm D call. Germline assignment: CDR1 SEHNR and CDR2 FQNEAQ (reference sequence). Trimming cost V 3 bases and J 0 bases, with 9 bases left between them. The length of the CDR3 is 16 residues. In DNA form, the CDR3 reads TGTGCCAGCAGCTTGGTGGGGAGCTCCTATAATTCACCCCTCCACTTT. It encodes CASSLVGSSYNSPLHF.

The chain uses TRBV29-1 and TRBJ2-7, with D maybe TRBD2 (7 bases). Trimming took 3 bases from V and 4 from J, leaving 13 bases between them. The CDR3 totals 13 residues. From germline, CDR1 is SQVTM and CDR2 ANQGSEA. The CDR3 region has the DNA TGCAGCGTTGATTCAGAGGGGGGGTACGAGCAGTACTTC. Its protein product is CSVDSEGGYEQYF.

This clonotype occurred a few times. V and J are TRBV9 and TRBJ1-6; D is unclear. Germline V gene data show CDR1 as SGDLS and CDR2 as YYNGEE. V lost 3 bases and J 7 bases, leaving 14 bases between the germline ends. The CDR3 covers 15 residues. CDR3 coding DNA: TGTGCCAGCAGCGGGGGAACACCTGGGAATTCACCCCTCCACTTT. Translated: CASSGGTPGNSPLHF.

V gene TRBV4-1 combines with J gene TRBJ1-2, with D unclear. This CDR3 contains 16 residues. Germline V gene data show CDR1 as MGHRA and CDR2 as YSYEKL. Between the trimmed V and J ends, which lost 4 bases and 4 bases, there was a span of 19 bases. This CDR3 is CASSPVMEGTGYGYTF. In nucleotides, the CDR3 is TGCGCCAGCAGCCCAGTAATGGAGGGTACGGGCTATGGCTACACCTTC.

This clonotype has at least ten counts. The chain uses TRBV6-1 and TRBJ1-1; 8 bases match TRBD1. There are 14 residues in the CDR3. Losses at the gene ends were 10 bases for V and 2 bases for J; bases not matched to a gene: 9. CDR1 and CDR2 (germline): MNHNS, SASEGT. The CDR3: CATTKQGGNTEAFF. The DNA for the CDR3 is TGTGCCACTACGAAACAGGGGGGAAACACTGAAGCTTTCTTT.

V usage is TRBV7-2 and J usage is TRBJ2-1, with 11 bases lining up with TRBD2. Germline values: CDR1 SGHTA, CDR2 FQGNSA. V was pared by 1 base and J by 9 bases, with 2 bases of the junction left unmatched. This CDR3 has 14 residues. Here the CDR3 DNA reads TGTGCCAGCAGCTTAGGACTAGCGGGATTTGAGCAGTTCTTC. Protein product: CASSLGLAGFEQFF.

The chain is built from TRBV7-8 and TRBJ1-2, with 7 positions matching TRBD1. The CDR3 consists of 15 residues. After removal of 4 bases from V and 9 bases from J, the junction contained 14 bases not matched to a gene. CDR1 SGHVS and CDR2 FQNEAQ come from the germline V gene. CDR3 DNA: TGTGCCAGCAGCTCGCCACAACAGGGGACTTACCGCTACACCTTC. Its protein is CASSSPQQGTYRYTF. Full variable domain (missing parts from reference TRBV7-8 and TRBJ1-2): GAGVSQSPRYKVAKRGQDVALRCDPISGHVSLFWYQQALGQGPEFLTYFQNEAQLDKSGLPSDRFFAERPEGSVSTLKIQRTQQEDSAVYLCASSSPQQGTYRYTFGSGTRLTVV.

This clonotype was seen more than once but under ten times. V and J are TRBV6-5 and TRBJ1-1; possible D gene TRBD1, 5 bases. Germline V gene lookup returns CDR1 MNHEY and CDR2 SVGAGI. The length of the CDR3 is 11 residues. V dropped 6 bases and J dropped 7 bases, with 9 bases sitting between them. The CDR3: CASRSGREAFF. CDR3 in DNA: TGTGCCAGCAGATCGGGACGTGAAGCTTTCTTT.

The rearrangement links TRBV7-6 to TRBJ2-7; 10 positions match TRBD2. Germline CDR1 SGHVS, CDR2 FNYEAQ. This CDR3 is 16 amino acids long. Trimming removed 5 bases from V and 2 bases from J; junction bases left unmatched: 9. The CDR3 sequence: CASSQGTSVSTYEQYF. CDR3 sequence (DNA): TGTGCCAGCAGCCAAGGGACTAGCGTTTCGACCTACGAGCAGTACTTC.

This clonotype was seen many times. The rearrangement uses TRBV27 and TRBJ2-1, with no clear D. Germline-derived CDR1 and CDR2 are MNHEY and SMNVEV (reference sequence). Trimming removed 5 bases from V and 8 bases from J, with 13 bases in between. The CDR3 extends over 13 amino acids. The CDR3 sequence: CASSPRPIYEQFF. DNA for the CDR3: TGTGCCAGCAGTCCCCGTCCGATATATGAGCAGTTCTTC.